This T cell receptor beta chain stems from a study of T cell repertoires in cytomegalovirus infection. Study summary: CMV epitopes in the study were HLA-C-restricted (recently identified) and HLA-B-restricted (well studied). CMV infection together with matching HLA type was indicated by public TCR beta signatures. Overall study results and limits: The ex vivo response was dominated by HLA-C-restricted CMV-specific TCR beta clonotypes.

TCRdb redid the calling of the reads with MiXCR, one entry per CDR3 protein. Of roughly 800,000 distinct CDR3 sequences in the sample, under 35% were seen once. This CDR3 spans 14 amino acids. Germline V gives CDR1 MNHNY, CDR2 SVGAGI (reference sequence). Trimming removed 2 bases from V and 2 bases from J, with 9 bases in between. On this clonotype itself: What it binds is unknown.

Sequences were derived from cultured CD8+ T cells from PBMCs, sampled from culture after CMV antigen stimulation. This chain joins TRBV6-6 and TRBJ2-5, with D uncertain. The TCR sequence derives from a human donor in good health (CMV status not recorded). Some clones in this sample may be carry-over from other donors' samples. For the CDR3, the DNA is TGTGCCAGCAGTTACGGACGCCGACAAGAGACCCAGTACTTC. Translating gives CASSYGRRQETQYF.